The clone carrying this TCR beta chain was recorded at least ten times. Its target is not known. TCRdb recomputed calls from the reads with MiXCR, one row per CDR3 protein. In the table there are about 460,000 distinct CDR3 sequences, about 11% of which are singletons. This sample is drawn from a study of T cell repertoires in cytomegalovirus infection. Across the whole study: Public TCR beta signatures indicated both CMV infection and matching HLA type. Study findings and constraints: Accumulated public TCR beta family frequency recognized individuals carrying CMV together with the relevant HLA.

The CDR3 is 16 amino acids. Germline lookup yields CDR1 MNHEY and CDR2 SMNVEV (reference sequence). J gave up 4 bases and V 2 bases, and 10 bases lay outside the gene matches. The sequenced sample consisted of PBMCs. The TCR originated in a human donor in good health (CMV status not recorded). Some clones in this sample may be carry-over from other donors' samples. J is TRBJ1-1 and V is TRBV27; TRBD1 matches 7 bases. DNA for the CDR3: TGTGCCAGCAGTTTAAGACAGGGAGGCTTTCTCACTGAAGCTTTCTTT. Residues: CASSLRQGGFLTEAFF.